Listed below are T cell receptor beta chains from one sample, sequenced in a study of blood T cell repertoires in COVID-19. Sequenced by immunoSEQ multiplex PCR; TCRdb stores in-frame clones only, minus some. The sample lists around 300,000 clones; 80% to 90% were seen once. The sequencing input was peripheral blood. The receptors originated from a woman in her 70s with acute or convalescent COVID-19. The CDR3 runs from the conserved cysteine through the conserved F or W. D genes are given only for firm matches.

TRBV6-5	.	CASSYRHRSYEQYF
TRBV5-1	.	CASRTGSSYNSPLHF
TRBV4-1	.	CASNSQGLSTEAFF
TRBV18	TRBD1	CASSPGQGDGYTF
TRBV7-3	.	CASSLRQATDTQYF
TRBV7-9	TRBD1	CASSLNRQGVETQYF
TRBV7-6	.	CASSVGTTGSGPANYGYTF
TRBV2	.	CASRREGNQPQHF
TRBV6-1	.	CASSEVEGVTQYF
TRBV6-1	.	CASSGGDTGAKNIQYF
TRBV6-5	TRBD2	CASSYSIWGGQETQYF
TRBV5-1	.	CASSLSTHAGNSPLHF
TRBV5-1	TRBD2	CASVPLAGGPNEQFF
TRBV6-5	TRBD1	CASKGQGNQPQHF
TRBV10-2	TRBD2	CASSRTSGLVYEQYF
TRBV18	.	CASSPPSRSSGELFF
TRBV5-1	TRBD2	CASPGLAVYQETQYF
TRBV3-1/TRBV3-2	TRBD2	CASSPILAGPYEQYF
TRBV27	.	CASSYQGGTPPFNQPQHF
TRBV5-5	TRBD1	CASSQGQGSYEQYF
TRBV27	.	CASSFRRVGGYTF
TRBV7-2	.	CASSLGARETQYF
TRBV4-2	.	CASSQGRGSMYEQYF
TRBV3-1/TRBV3-2	TRBD1	CASSQYAGGKGGELFF
TRBV7-9	.	CASSLQGANYGYTF
TRBV10-3	.	CAIRDSSYNSPLHF
TRBV7-8	.	CASSLVGVQETQYF
TRBV3-1/TRBV3-2	TRBD1	CASSQALGRGLDYGYTF
TRBV3-1/TRBV3-2	TRBD2	CASSQTPPGLAAPNSYNEQFF
TRBV15	.	CATSPRQMTTNEKLFF
TRBV4-1	.	CASSQAGDYGYTF
TRBV2	.	CASSVSGQGNQPQHF
TRBV4-2	.	CASSHSAGVEKLFF
TRBV4-1	.	CASSQGGQGSNYGYTF
TRBV7-2	.	CASSSQPVQGFYGYTF
TRBV12-3/TRBV12-4	.	CASEFYGETQYF
TRBV6-1	.	CASSDRPRGGYEQYF
TRBV18	.	CASSPGQGSTEAFF
TRBV24-1	.	CATSDSRGAGETQYF